Here is one TCR beta chain with its context. Its antigen is not known. This clone may be a read error of a much larger clone one base away. Exclusions: uncontrolled infection, other autoimmune disease, pregnancy, lactation. Diagnoses were made from clinical symptoms, serum measures (thyroxine and TRAb), thyroid ultrasound and orbital computed tomography. The investigators amplified TCR beta CDR3 regions from RNA transcripts. When the TCR CDR3 underwent first-round RT-PCR, the HTBI primer set was used. One entry per CDR3 protein, called by TCRdb with MiXCR from the multiplex PCR reads. The profile shows hundreds of thousands of distinct CDR3 sequences, roughly 45% of them singletons. Trimming pared 0 bases from V and 0 bases from J, leaving 3 bases between. The CDR3 covers 13 residues. Germline V CDR1 and CDR2: DFQATT, SNEGSKA (reference sequence). These data belong to a study of T cells in Graves' hyperthyroidism and ophthalmopathy.

Whole-study results and caveats: Ophthalmopathy was separated from stable hyperthyroidism by a 13 V-J model.

This chain connects TRBV20-1 to TRBJ1-5; D gene unclear. Sequenced material: peripheral blood or thyroid tissue (not recorded which). This TCR was sampled from an adult man with Graves' disease, either hyperthyroidism or ophthalmopathy (not recorded which). The CDR3 nucleotides read TGCAGTGCTAGAGAGGGTAGCAATCAGCCCCAGCATTTT. Residues: CSAREGSNQPQHF.